The 23 T cell receptor beta chains below come from one sample, sequenced in a study of high-grade serous ovarian cancer treatment subgroups. The tumor samples were collected prior to definitive surgery or chemotherapy. TCRdb's table, derived via immunoSEQ multiplex PCR, lists solely in-frame clones and lacks some. The sample lists around 9,300 clones; 70% to 80% were seen once. Sequencing was carried out using tumor tissue. The receptors were sampled from a human donor with high-grade serous ovarian cancer.

In this sample, this clone turned up a few times. This chain links TRBV19 with TRBJ1-6; no reliable D call. The V end was cut by 6 bases, the J end by 7 bases, with 10 bases between. The CDR3 extends over 13 amino acids. Germline lookup yields CDR1 LNHDA and CDR2 SQIVND (reference sequence). CDR3 in amino acids: CASRPGPNSPLHF. The DNA of the CDR3 is TGTGCCAGTAGACCCGGGCCAAATTCACCCCTCCACTTT.

The genes are TRBV7-3 and TRBJ2-4; 9 positions agree with TRBD2. Germline CDR1 and CDR2: SGHTA and FQGTGA. The length of the CDR3 is 15 residues. V lost 5 bases and J lost 8; bases outside the gene matches: 10. The CDR3 spells CASSPPGLAGDIQYF. The CDR3 DNA reads as TGTGCCAGCAGCCCGCCGGGACTAGCCGGGGACATTCAGTACTTC. Full variable domain (rest looked up from reference TRBV7-3 and TRBJ2-4): GAGVSQTPSNKVTEKGKYVELRCDPISGHTALYWYRQSLGQGPEFLIYFQGTGAADDSGLPNDRFFAVRPEGSVSTLKIQRTERGDSAVYLCASSPPGLAGDIQYFGAGTRLSVL.

The chain combines TRBV12-5 with TRBJ1-3, with D possibly TRBD1 on 6 matching bases. There are 14 residues in the CDR3. Trimming cost V 6 bases and J 0 bases, with 9 bases left between them. The germline V gene encodes CDR1 LGHNT and CDR2 FRNRAP. The CDR3 coding sequence is TGTGCTAGTGGGACAGGTACCTCTGGAAACACCATATATTTT. Translation gives CASGTGTSGNTIYF.

The J gene is TRBJ1-5, the V gene TRBV19, with a possible D match to TRBD1 (5 bases). V lost 10 bases to trimming and J lost 4 bases, with 14 bases between them. This CDR3 comprises 13 residues. Germline CDR1 LNHDA, CDR2 SQIVND (reference sequence). CDR3 nucleotides: TGTGCCATCACCGACAGAGGGAATCAGCCCCAGCATTTT. This encodes CAITDRGNQPQHF. Drawing the rest from reference TRBV19 and TRBJ1-5, the complete variable domain is DGGITQSPKYLFRKEGQNVTLSCEQNLNHDAMYWYRQDPGQGLRLIYYSQIVNDFQKGDIAEGYSVSREKKESFPLTVTSAQKNPTAFYLCAITDRGNQPQHFGDGTRLSIL.

This rearrangement joins TRBV19 to TRBJ1-3; 8 bases fit TRBD1. The CDR3 has 14 amino acids. With V trimmed by 5 bases and J by 2 bases, 2 bases remained unmatched. Germline V gives CDR1 LNHDA, CDR2 SQIVND (reference sequence). The DNA of the CDR3 is TGTGCCAGTAGTGCGACAGGGGCTGGAAACACCATATATTTT. It specifies CASSATGAGNTIYF.

In regard to this clone: The junction departs from the called germline gene at one end, perhaps through a read error. The gene calls are TRBV15 and TRBJ1-2; 8 bases are a match to TRBD1. CDR1 is LNHNV, CDR2 YYDKDF, per germline (reference sequence). The CDR3 extends over 15 amino acids. The CDR3 loop is CATGREGDRLEGYTF. For the CDR3, the DNA is TGTGCCACCGGCAGAGAGGGGGACAGGCTGGAAGGCTACACCTTC.

Comments on this clone: A junction boundary mismatches the germline segment, possibly from a read error. This chain uses TRBV6-6 with TRBJ1-2; a possible D gene is TRBD1 (5 bases). Looked up from germline, CDR1 is MNHNY and CDR2 is SVGAGI (reference sequence). This CDR3 has 11 residues. CDR3 loop: CASSTDRGCTF. In DNA form, the CDR3 reads TGTGCCAGCAGTACTGATAGGGGCTGCACCTTC.

This sequence joins TRBV13 and TRBJ1-2; D remains unclear. The CDR3 is 13 amino acids. The germline V gene encodes CDR1 PRHDT and CDR2 FYEKMQ (reference sequence). Trimming took off 1 base at V and 3 bases at J, with 6 bases between the two ends. CDR3 in amino acids: CASSLARYYGYTF. The CDR3 DNA is TGTGCCAGCAGCTTAGCCCGGTACTATGGCTACACCTTC.

This chain links TRBV5-1 with TRBJ2-5, with D hard to call. Germline V CDR1 and CDR2: SGHRS, YFSETQ. Deletions cut 0 bases from V and 1 base from J, with 7 bases between. This CDR3 has 14 amino acids. CDR3 coding DNA: TGCGCCAGCAGCTTGGGGCGAGGCCAAGAGACCCAGTACTTC. As protein: CASSLGRGQETQYF. Together with reference TRBV5-1 and TRBJ2-5, the CDR3 gives the full variable domain: KAGVTQTPRYLIKTRGQQVTLSCSPISGHRSVSWYQQTPGQGLQFLFEYFSETQRNKGNFPGRFSGRQFSNSRSEMNVSTLELGDSALYLCASSLGRGQETQYFGPGTRLLVL.

The CDR3 region has the DNA TGTGCCAGCAGCTTAGATCTAGTGGGGGCGCTTGGTGGCTACACCTTC. This sequence encodes CASSLDLVGALGGYTF. The gene calls are TRBV11-2 and TRBJ1-2; possible D gene TRBD1, 6 bases. The germline V gene has CDR1 SGHAT and CDR2 FQNNGV. The CDR3 is made up of 16 amino acids. V lost 0 bases, J lost 7 bases, and 18 bases lay in between.

The chain links TRBV4-3 to TRBJ2-3, with D maybe TRBD1 (5 bases). This CDR3 region has 13 residues. Germline loops: CDR1 LGHNA, CDR2 YSLEER. Trimming took off 3 bases at V and 6 bases at J, with 10 bases between the two ends. The CDR3 region is CASSHLQEDTQYF. CDR3 in DNA: TGCGCCAGCAGCCACTTACAGGAGGATACGCAGTATTTT.

The J gene is TRBJ2-3, the V gene TRBV6-6; the match to TRBD2 covers 10 bases. J was trimmed by 3 bases and V by 11 bases; bases with no gene match: 11. This CDR3 has 15 amino acids. The V gene's germline CDR1 is MNHNY and CDR2 SVGAGI (reference sequence). For the CDR3, the DNA is TGTGCCTCTTATAGGGCTAGCGGGGGAACAGATACGCAGTATTTT. This encodes CASYRASGGTDTQYF.

The chain recombines TRBV7-9 with TRBJ2-1; D might be TRBD2 (5 bases). Trimming left V 8 bases short and J 2 bases short, with 13 bases between. The CDR3 length is 14 residues. CDR1 is SEHNR and CDR2 is FQNEAQ in the germline V gene (reference sequence). The CDR3 nucleotides read TGTGCCAGCGCGGACTGGGTTCCCTACAATGAGCAGTTCTTC. Translated: CASADWVPYNEQFF.

This clone appeared a few times. The CDR3 region is CASSSGQMLAKNIQYF. CDR3 bases: TGTGCCAGCAGTTCGGGACAGATGCTAGCCAAAAACATTCAGTACTTC. The chain uses TRBV6-6 and TRBJ2-4; 7 bases are a match to TRBD1. Looked up from germline, CDR1 is MNHNY and CDR2 is SVGAGI (reference sequence). This CDR3 has 16 residues. Trimming at V came to 4 bases and at J to 0 bases, leaving 6 bases not matched to a gene.

The chain is built from TRBV4-1 and TRBJ2-5; D gene ambiguous. The tail of the sequence fits TRBJ2-7 better, so the J call may be wrong. Germline CDR1 MGHRA, CDR2 YSYEKL. The CDR3 has 14 residues. The CDR3 loop reads CASSQDYISYEQYF. CDR3 sequence (DNA): TGCGCCAGCAGCCAAGACTACATCTCCTACGAGCAGTACTTC.

The chain links TRBV7-3 to TRBJ1-1; D remains ambiguous. CDR3 length: 13 amino acids. Germline V gene data show CDR1 as SGHTA and CDR2 as FQGTGA. V gave up 0 bases and J gave up 2 bases, with 4 bases separating them. The CDR3 is CASSLTVNTEAFF. The CDR3 DNA reads as TGTGCCAGCAGCTTAACCGTCAACACTGAAGCTTTCTTT. The full variable domain, with the rest looked up from reference TRBV7-3 and TRBJ1-1, is GAGVSQTPSNKVTEKGKYVELRCDPISGHTALYWYRQSLGQGPEFLIYFQGTGAADDSGLPNDRFFAVRPEGSVSTLKIQRTERGDSAVYLCASSLTVNTEAFFGQGTRLTVV.

V and J are TRBV6-5 and TRBJ2-3; 9 bases are a match to TRBD1. The J segment lost 4 bases and the V segment lost 5 bases, leaving 1 base of the junction unmatched. CDR1 and CDR2 from the germline V gene are MNHEY and SVGAGI. This CDR3 has 13 residues. This CDR3 reads CASSRTGADTQYF. The CDR3 region has the DNA TGTGCCAGCAGTCGGACAGGGGCAGATACGCAGTATTTT.

The gene calls are TRBV15 and TRBJ2-7, with TRBD2 matching 11 bases. Germline V CDR1 and CDR2: LNHNV, YYDKDF (reference sequence). CDR3 length: 20 residues. V was pared by 0 bases and J by 6 bases, with 19 bases of the junction left unmatched. The CDR3 region is CATSRDSGLAAPRAGVEQYF. The CDR3 region has the DNA TGTGCCACCAGCAGAGATTCGGGACTAGCGGCCCCCAGAGCTGGTGTCGAGCAGTACTTC.

In DNA, the CDR3 is TGTGCCATCAGCCATCAAACAGGGGTCTACGAGCAGTACTTC. Residues: CAISHQTGVYEQYF. The J gene is TRBJ2-7, the V gene TRBV10-3, with TRBD1 identical over 7 bases. V shed 6 bases, J shed 3 bases, and the junction held 8 bases outside the gene matches. The CDR3 contains 14 residues. Germline V gene sequence: CDR1 ENHRY, CDR2 SYGVKD.

This rearrangement joins TRBV4-3 to TRBJ1-2; D gene ambiguous. Germline V gene lookup returns CDR1 LGHNA and CDR2 YSLEER. This CDR3 is built from 12 residues. Between the trimmed V and J ends, which lost 0 bases and 4 bases, there was a span of 3 bases. Written as DNA, the CDR3 is TGCGCCAGCAGCCAAGACAGCTATGGCTACACCTTC. This gives the protein CASSQDSYGYTF.

Only a few counts were recorded for this clone. The V and J genes are TRBV9 and TRBJ1-5; D is unclear. The ends were cut back, 0 bases at V and 7 bases at J, with 8 bases in the middle. The CDR3 is 13 residues long. Germline CDR1 reads SGDLS; CDR2 reads YYNGEE. The CDR3 DNA sequence: TGTGCCAGCAGCGTAGGGGTGGAGCAGCCCCAGCATTTT. It codes for CASSVGVEQPQHF.

The table lists this clone with a count of one. This chain uses TRBV6-5 with TRBJ1-5, with D unresolved. Trimming cost V 0 bases and J 5 bases, with 5 bases left between them. Looked up from germline, CDR1 is MNHEY and CDR2 is SVGAGI. The CDR3 contains 13 residues. CDR3 coding DNA: TGTGCCAGCAGTTACTCCCGCTATCAGCCCCAGCATTTT. Its protein product is CASSYSRYQPQHF.

In its sample, this clone was seen a few times. V usage is TRBV9 and J usage is TRBJ2-2; no reliable D call. The germline V gene has CDR1 SGDLS and CDR2 YYNGEE. Trimming left V 2 bases short and J 0 bases short, with 8 bases between. This CDR3 is 15 amino acids long. The DNA of the CDR3 is TGTGCCAGCAGCGTGGCAGACCCGAACACCGGGGAGCTGTTTTTT. Protein: CASSVADPNTGELFF.